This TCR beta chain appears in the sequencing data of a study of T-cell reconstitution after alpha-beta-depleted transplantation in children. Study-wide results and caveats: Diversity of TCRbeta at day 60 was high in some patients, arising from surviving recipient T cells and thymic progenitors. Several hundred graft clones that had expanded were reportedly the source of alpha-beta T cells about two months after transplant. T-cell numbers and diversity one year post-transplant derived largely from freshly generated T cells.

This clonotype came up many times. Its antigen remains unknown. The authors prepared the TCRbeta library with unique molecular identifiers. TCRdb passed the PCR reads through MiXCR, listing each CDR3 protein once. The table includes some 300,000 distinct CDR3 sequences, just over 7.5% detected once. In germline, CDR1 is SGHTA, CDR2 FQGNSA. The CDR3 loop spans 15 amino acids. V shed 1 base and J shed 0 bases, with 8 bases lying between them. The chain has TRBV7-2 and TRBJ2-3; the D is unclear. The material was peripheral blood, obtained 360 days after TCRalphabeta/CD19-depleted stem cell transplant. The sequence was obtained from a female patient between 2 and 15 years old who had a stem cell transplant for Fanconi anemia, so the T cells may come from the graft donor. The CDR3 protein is CASSLDIASTDTQYF. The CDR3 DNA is TGTGCCAGCAGCTTAGACATCGCTAGCACAGATACGCAGTATTTT.